This T cell receptor (beta chain) is drawn from a study of blood T cell repertoires in COVID-19. Overall study context: The study drew acute and convalescent COVID-19 samples from the United States, Italy and Spain.

TCRdb's copy holds only in-frame clones and misses some; the assay was immunoSEQ multiplex PCR. The data show about 260,000 clones, about 87% seen once. V was trimmed by 0 bases and J by 4 bases, leaving 6 bases between them. In germline, CDR1 is SGHAT, CDR2 FQNNGV. The CDR3 covers 13 residues. This rearrangement joins TRBV11-2 to TRBJ1-1; D is undetermined. The receptor was isolated from a woman in her thirties or forties with acute COVID-19. Sequenced sample: PBMCs or T cells enriched from blood (not recorded which). This chain's CDR3 is CASSLDIGTEAFF. The CDR3 DNA follows: TGTGCCAGCAGCTTAGATATCGGCACTGAAGCTTTCTTT.